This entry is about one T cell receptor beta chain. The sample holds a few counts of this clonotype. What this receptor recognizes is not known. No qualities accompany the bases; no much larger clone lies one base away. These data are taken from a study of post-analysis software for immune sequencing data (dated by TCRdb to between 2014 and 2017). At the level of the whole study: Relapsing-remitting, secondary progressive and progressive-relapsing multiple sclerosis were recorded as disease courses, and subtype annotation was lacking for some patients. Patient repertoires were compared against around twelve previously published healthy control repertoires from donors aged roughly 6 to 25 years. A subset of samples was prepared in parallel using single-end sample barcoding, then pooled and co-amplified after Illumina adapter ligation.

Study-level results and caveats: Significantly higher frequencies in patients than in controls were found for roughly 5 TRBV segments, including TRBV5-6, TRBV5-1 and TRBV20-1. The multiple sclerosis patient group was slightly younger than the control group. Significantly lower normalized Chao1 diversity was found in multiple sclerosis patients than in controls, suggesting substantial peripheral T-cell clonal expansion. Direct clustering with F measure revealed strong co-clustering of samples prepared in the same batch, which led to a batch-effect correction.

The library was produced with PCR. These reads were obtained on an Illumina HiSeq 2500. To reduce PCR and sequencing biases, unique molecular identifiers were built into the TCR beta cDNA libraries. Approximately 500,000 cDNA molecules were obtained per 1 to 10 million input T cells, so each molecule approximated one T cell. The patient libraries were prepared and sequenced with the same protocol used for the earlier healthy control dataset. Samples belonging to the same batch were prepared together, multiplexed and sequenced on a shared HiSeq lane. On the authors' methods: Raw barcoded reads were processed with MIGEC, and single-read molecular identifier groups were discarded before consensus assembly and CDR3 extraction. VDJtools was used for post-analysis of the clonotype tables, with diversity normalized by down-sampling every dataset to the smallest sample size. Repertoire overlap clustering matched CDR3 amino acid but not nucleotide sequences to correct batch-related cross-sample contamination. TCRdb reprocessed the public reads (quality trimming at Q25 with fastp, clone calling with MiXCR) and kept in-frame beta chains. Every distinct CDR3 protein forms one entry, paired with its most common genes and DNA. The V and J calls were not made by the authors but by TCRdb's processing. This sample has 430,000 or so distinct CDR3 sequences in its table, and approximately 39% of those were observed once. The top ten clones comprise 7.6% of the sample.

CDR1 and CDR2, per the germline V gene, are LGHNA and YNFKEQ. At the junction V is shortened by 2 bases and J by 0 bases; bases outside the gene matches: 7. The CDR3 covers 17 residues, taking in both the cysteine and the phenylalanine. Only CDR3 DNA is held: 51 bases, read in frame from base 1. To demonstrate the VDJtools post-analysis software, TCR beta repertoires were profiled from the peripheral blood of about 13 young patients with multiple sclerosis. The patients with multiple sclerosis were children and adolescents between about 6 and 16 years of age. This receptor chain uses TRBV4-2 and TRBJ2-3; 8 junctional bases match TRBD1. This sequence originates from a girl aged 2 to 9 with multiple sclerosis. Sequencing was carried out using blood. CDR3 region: CASSQPFGDRSTDTQYF. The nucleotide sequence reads TGTGCCAGCAGCCAACCTTTCGGGGACAGGAGCACAGATACGCAGTATTTT.